This TCR beta chain appears in the sequencing data of a study of cytomegalovirus exposure and HLA in healthy donors. Study-wide results and limits: Earlier results showed most TCR beta V segments being productive about 87% or about 30% of the time.

Germline CDR1 and CDR2: SGHTA and FQGNSA. V was cut by 5 bases and J by 6 bases, with 11 bases left in between. The CDR3 contains 13 residues. A word on this clone: What it binds is not known.

The PCR ran on 60 Vbeta and 13 Jbeta primers. Data came from immunoSEQ multiplex PCR; TCRdb stores just in-frame clones and leaves some out. The sample yields approximately 120,000 clones, over 70% seen once. The J gene is TRBJ2-1, the V gene TRBV7-2; a weak D match, TRBD2 (5 bases). This sequence was found in a man under 40 in good health and CMV-seronegative. Sample: PBMCs. Here the CDR3 reads CASSPWAGNEQFF. As DNA, the CDR3 is TGTGCCAGCAGCCCTTGGGCGGGCAATGAGCAGTTCTTC. The full variable domain, its missing parts supplied by reference TRBV7-2 and TRBJ2-1, is GAGVSQSPSNKVTEKGKDVELRCDPISGHTALYWYRQSLGQGLEFLIYFQGNSAPDKSGLPSDRFSAERTGGSVSTLTIQRTQQEDSAVYLCASSPWAGNEQFFGPGTRLTVL.